One and the same sample provided the 24 T cell receptor beta chains below, sequenced in a study of cytomegalovirus exposure and HLA in healthy donors. This PCR relied on a set of 60 Vbeta primers and 13 Jbeta primers. Sequenced by immunoSEQ multiplex PCR; TCRdb stores in-frame clones only, minus some. The sample has tens of thousands of clones, 70% to 80% seen once. The sequenced sample consisted of PBMCs. These receptors all stem from a woman aged 30 to 39 in good health and CMV-seronegative.

The chain links TRBV7-2 to TRBJ2-1; 9 bases are a match to TRBD2. V shed 3 bases and J 7 bases; nucleotides not matched to a gene: 10. The length of the CDR3 is 16 residues. Per germline, CDR1 SGHTA and CDR2 FQGNSA. CDR3 region: CASSFVAGGPRNEQFF. CDR3 DNA: TGTGCCAGCAGCTTTGTCGCGGGGGGGCCAAGAAATGAGCAGTTCTTC. Variable domain in full (rest from reference TRBV7-2 and TRBJ2-1): GAGVSQSPSNKVTEKGKDVELRCDPISGHTALYWYRQSLGQGLEFLIYFQGNSAPDKSGLPSDRFSAERTGGSVSTLTIQRTQQEDSAVYLCASSFVAGGPRNEQFFGPGTRLTVL.

This clone came up a few times. This CDR3 is CAWSRLVGLAGTGELFF. The CDR3 region has the DNA TGTGCCTGGAGTAGATTGGTCGGGCTAGCGGGTACCGGGGAGCTGTTTTTT. This sequence joins TRBV30 and TRBJ2-2, with 8 bases identical to TRBD2. The J segment lost 5 bases and the V segment lost 2 bases, leaving 13 bases of the junction unmatched. The CDR3 totals 17 residues. Per germline, CDR1 GTSNPN and CDR2 SVGIG (reference sequence).

This clone was detected only once. The chain links TRBV15 to TRBJ1-1; 8 nucleotides match TRBD1. V was pared by 3 bases and J by 6 bases, with 18 bases of the junction left unmatched. CDR3 length equals 18 residues. Germline CDR1 and CDR2: LNHNV and YYDKDF (reference sequence). The CDR3 region has the DNA TGTGCCACCAGCAGGAAGAGATATGCGGCAGGGGGCACCCCTGAAGCTTTCTTT. This gives the protein CATSRKRYAAGGTPEAFF.

The V call is TRBV6-1, the J call TRBJ2-3; 11 bases align to TRBD2. This CDR3 is 15 amino acids long. With 4 bases clipped from V and 0 bases from J, the junction kept 0 bases outside the gene matches. Germline V gene data show CDR1 as MNHNS and CDR2 as SASEGT. CDR3 sequence reads: CASSGLAGSTDTQYF. Written as DNA, the CDR3 is TGTGCCAGCAGTGGACTAGCGGGGAGCACAGATACGCAGTATTTT.

V is TRBV5-6 and J is TRBJ1-1, with no clear D. V gave up 1 base and J gave up 2 bases, with 12 bases separating them. This CDR3 is 15 amino acids long. Germline V gene lookup returns CDR1 SGHDT and CDR2 YYEEEE. The CDR3 region is CASSLRLTPNTEAFF. The CDR3 DNA reads TGTGCCAGCAGCTTGCGCCTGACACCTAACACTGAAGCTTTCTTT.

The chain combines TRBV30 with TRBJ1-2, with TRBD1 matching over 7 bases. The CDR3 totals 15 residues. With V trimmed by 3 bases and J by 4 bases, 11 bases remained unmatched. CDR1 is GTSNPN, CDR2 SVGIG, per germline (reference sequence). CDR3 region: CAWSRWVRGIYGYTF. CDR3 DNA sequence: TGTGCCTGGAGCCGGTGGGTCAGGGGGATCTATGGCTACACCTTC.

The chain has TRBV15 and TRBJ2-7; possible D gene TRBD2, 5 bases. The V end was cut by 1 base, the J end by 0 bases, with 10 bases between. Germline lookup yields CDR1 LNHNV and CDR2 YYDKDF (reference sequence). This CDR3 comprises 15 residues. The CDR3 here is CATSRGGSYSYEQYF. The CDR3 DNA is TGTGCCACCAGCAGAGGAGGGTCCTACTCCTACGAGCAGTACTTC.

The genes are TRBV6-1 and TRBJ1-2; no definite D call. The CDR3 extends over 17 amino acids. V gave up 2 bases and J gave up 2 bases, with 18 bases separating them. Per germline, CDR1 MNHNS and CDR2 SASEGT. The CDR3 DNA reads TGTGCCAGCAGTGAATCTACCTGGGAGGCCCCAAACTATGGCTACACCTTC. It encodes CASSESTWEAPNYGYTF.

In its sample, this clone was seen once. The rearrangement uses TRBV6-6 and TRBJ1-2, with D tentatively TRBD1 (6 bases). The CDR3 is 14 residues long. V was pared by 0 bases and J by 8 bases, with 13 bases between. Germline V gene data show CDR1 as MNHNY and CDR2 as SVGAGI (reference sequence). The DNA for the CDR3 is TGTGCCAGCAGTTACTCGATTGCAGGGGACGGCTACACCTTC. Protein: CASSYSIAGDGYTF.

The rearrangement uses TRBV30 and TRBJ2-5; maybe TRBD2 (5 bases). V lost 1 base and J 4 bases, leaving 7 bases between the germline ends. From germline, CDR1 is GTSNPN and CDR2 SVGIG (reference sequence). The CDR3 is made up of 12 amino acids. The CDR3 sequence: CAWSGTRETQYF. Written as DNA, the CDR3 is TGTGCCTGGAGTGGGACTCGAGAGACCCAGTACTTC.

CDR3: CASKGGTDTQYF. The CDR3 region has the DNA TGTGCCAGCAAAGGGGGCACAGATACGCAGTATTTT. The chain couples TRBV2 to TRBJ2-3, with a tentative D call TRBD1 (5 bases). The CDR3 has 12 residues. The germline V and J ends were trimmed by 7 bases and 1 base, with 6 bases remaining between them. Per germline, CDR1 SNHLY and CDR2 FYNNEI.

There are a few counts of this clone. V usage is TRBV5-1 and J usage is TRBJ2-7; 8 bases line up with TRBD2. The CDR3 is made up of 15 amino acids. Germline V CDR1 and CDR2: SGHRS, YFSETQ. The V gene end was trimmed by 4 bases and the J gene end by 4 bases; junction bases not matched to a gene: 10. The CDR3 sequence: CASSLVLAGNYEQYF. CDR3 nucleotide sequence: TGCGCCAGCAGCCTTGTCCTAGCGGGCAATTACGAGCAGTACTTC.

CDR3 protein: CASSDSPGGTDTQYF. In DNA form, the CDR3 reads TGTGCCAGCAGTGACTCCCCGGGGGGCACAGATACGCAGTATTTT. This chain connects TRBV6-4 to TRBJ2-3; TRBD2 is a possible D gene (6 bases). V lost 0 bases to trimming and J lost 1 base, with 8 bases between them. The CDR3 covers 15 residues. The germline V gene has CDR1 MRHNA and CDR2 SNTAGT.

The rearrangement joins TRBV15 to TRBJ1-2, with 11 bases lining up with TRBD1. CDR1 and CDR2 (germline): LNHNV, YYDKDF (reference sequence). Trimming at V came to 0 bases and at J to 8 bases, leaving 8 bases not matched to a gene. The CDR3 is 16 amino acids. The CDR3 DNA follows: TGTGCCACCAGCAGAGATCACCTGGGACAGGGGGGAGGCTACACCTTC. Translating it yields CATSRDHLGQGGGYTF. Combining the CDR3 with reference TRBV15 and TRBJ1-2 gives the whole variable domain DAMVIQNPRYQVTQFGKPVTLSCSQTLNHNVMYWYQQKSSQAPKLLFHYYDKDFNNEADTPDNFQSRRPNTSFCFLDIRSPGLGDTAMYLCATSRDHLGQGGGYTFGSGTRLTVV.

This clone appeared a single time. The chain recombines TRBV7-9 with TRBJ2-2; D is uncertain. In germline, CDR1 is SEHNR, CDR2 FQNEAQ (reference sequence). The CDR3 spans 14 residues. Trimming cost V 3 bases and J 0 bases, with 5 bases left between them. CDR3 in DNA: TGTGCCAGCAGCTTGGCATCGAACACCGGGGAGCTGTTTTTT. It encodes CASSLASNTGELFF.

This clone was picked up one time. J is TRBJ1-1 and V is TRBV19, with 7 positions matching TRBD1. The V and J ends lost 6 bases and 4 bases, in that order; junction bases with no gene match: 8. Germline V lookup: CDR1 LNHDA, CDR2 SQIVND (reference sequence). This CDR3 region has 14 residues. This CDR3 is CASSPDREVTEAFF. The CDR3 coding sequence is TGTGCCAGTAGCCCAGACAGGGAAGTCACTGAAGCTTTCTTT. Together with reference TRBV19 and TRBJ1-1, the CDR3 gives the full variable domain: DGGITQSPKYLFRKEGQNVTLSCEQNLNHDAMYWYRQDPGQGLRLIYYSQIVNDFQKGDIAEGYSVSREKKESFPLTVTSAQKNPTAFYLCASSPDREVTEAFFGQGTRLTVV.

This clone showed up just a few times. The chain has TRBV5-4 and TRBJ2-4; a weak D match, TRBD2 (5 bases). The V end lost 0 bases, the J end lost 3 bases, and 13 bases lay between the germline ends. The CDR3 loop spans 16 amino acids. Germline lookup yields CDR1 SGHNT and CDR2 YYREEE (reference sequence). The CDR3 DNA is TGTGCCAGCAGCTTGGGAGGGAGTAAGGACAAAAACATTCAGTACTTC. This sequence encodes CASSLGGSKDKNIQYF.

This clone was observed a single time. This chain links TRBV29-1 with TRBJ2-5, with a weak D call TRBD1 (5 bases). Germline CDR1 and CDR2: SQVTM and ANQGSEA. CDR3 size: 18 residues. Trimming left V 2 bases short and J 0 bases short, with 22 bases between. CDR3 DNA: TGCAGCGTTGAACTTTTTTTGAGCGAACACAGGTACCAAGAGACCCAGTACTTC. Residues: CSVELFLSEHRYQETQYF. The full variable domain, rest sourced from reference TRBV29-1 and TRBJ2-5, is SAVISQKPSRDICQRGTSLTIQCQVDSQVTMMFWYRQQPGQSLTLIATANQGSEATYESGFVIDKFPISRPNLTFSTLTVSNMSPEDSSIYLCSVELFLSEHRYQETQYFGPGTRLLVL.

V gene TRBV18 combines with J gene TRBJ2-7; maybe TRBD1 (6 bases). V lost 4 bases, J lost 2 bases, and 9 bases lay in between. CDR3 length: 13 residues. Germline V lookup: CDR1 KGHSH, CDR2 LQKENI. The CDR3 coding sequence is TGTGCCAGCTCACGGGACACGGCCTACGAGCAGTACTTC. Residues: CASSRDTAYEQYF. Filled out from reference TRBV18 and TRBJ2-7, the complete variable domain reads NAGVMQNPRHLVRRRGQEARLRCSPMKGHSHVYWYRQLPEEGLKFMVYLQKENIIDESGMPKERFSAEFPKEGPSILRIQQVVRGDSAAYFCASSRDTAYEQYFGPGTRLTVT.

This clone was observed a single time. This chain uses TRBV28 with TRBJ1-2, with D perhaps TRBD1 (5 bases). The length of the CDR3 is 13 residues. Trimming stripped 5 bases from V and 4 bases from J, with 11 bases between. Per germline, CDR1 MDHEN and CDR2 SYDVKM. DNA for the CDR3: TGTGCCAGCAGTCCGGACACGAGCTATGGCTACACCTTC. It encodes CASSPDTSYGYTF.

This chain connects TRBV1 to TRBJ1-4. TRBV1 is a documented pseudogene. The CDR3 loop spans 15 amino acids. CDR3 in DNA: TGCACCAGCAGCCATCCCCGGGGGGTAGGAGAAAAACTGTTTTTT. Amino acid sequence: CTSSHPRGVGEKLFF.

With respect to this clone: Other DNA sequences in the same sample also yield this CDR3. The V gene is TRBV6-5, the J gene TRBJ1-5; 7 bases align to TRBD1. CDR1 is MNHEY, CDR2 SVGAGI, per germline. This CDR3 spans 12 amino acids. The V gene end was trimmed by 5 bases and the J gene end by 5 bases; junction bases not matched to a gene: 0. The CDR3: CASSDRDQPQHF. CDR3 nucleotides: TGTGCCAGCAGTGACAGGGATCAGCCCCAGCATTTT.

This clone has more than one count but fewer than ten. V and J are TRBV18 and TRBJ2-1; D possibly corresponds to TRBD1 (6 bases). The CDR3 runs to 15 residues. The germline gives CDR1 KGHSH, CDR2 LQKENI. With 3 bases removed from V and 1 base from J, the gap between germline ends came to 10 bases. The CDR3 loop reads CASSPTGLSYNEQFF. The DNA of the CDR3 is TGTGCCAGCTCACCGACAGGTTTGTCCTACAATGAGCAGTTCTTC.

The CDR3 is CASSFSGRAAVDTQYF. CDR3 DNA: TGTGCCAGCAGCTTTAGCGGGAGGGCCGCGGTAGATACGCAGTATTTT. This chain uses TRBV5-6 with TRBJ2-3; 11 positions agree with TRBD2. J lost 5 bases, V lost 2 bases, and 7 bases had no gene match. The CDR3 is 16 residues long. Germline loops: CDR1 SGHDT, CDR2 YYEEEE.